This TCR beta chain comes out of a study of Tregs in tolerant kidney transplant recipients (dated by TCRdb to about 2019). For the study in its entirety: The transplants used related donors along with nonmyeloablative bone marrow transplantation, and in the human trials mixed chimerism was transient. TCRbeta sequencing was used in the study to identify donor-specific regulatory T cells before combined kidney and bone marrow transplantation, and the identified cells were then tracked after transplant. The research as a whole found: For some patients the PCR primers changed over time, which made it impossible to compare the samples from those patients at the nucleotide level. In tolerant patients, donor-specific Tregs expanded more than Tregs overall, which suggests antigen-driven rather than nonspecific expansion. Expanding Tregs with activated donor B cells appeared to identify the most biologically relevant and donor-specific TCRbeta repertoire. Biological reproducibility was not directly assessed, although technical replication error appeared to be minimal. Because the study included only a small number of patients, the results must be confirmed in larger populations and under other immunosuppression protocols.

For TCRbeta CDR3 sequencing, genomic DNA was extracted from sorted cells using the QIAGEN DNeasy Blood and Tissue Kit. High-throughput TCRbeta CDR3 sequencing was carried out commercially through immunoSEQ, with PCR amplification with bias correction and internal controls included. As for the original processing: Unique productive TCRbeta sequences were defined by CDR3 nucleotide sequence where primers matched, and otherwise by CDR3 amino acid sequence together with Vbeta and Jbeta genes. As a correction for sorting error, sequences shared between sorted populations at a frequency ratio of 2:1 or less were discarded, and the remaining shared sequences were assigned to the higher population. Donor-reactive sequences were defined as at least 5-fold expanded in CFSE-low cells versus unstimulated cells, with frequency of at least 0.01% in CFSE-low cells. Repertoire divergence was quantified by Jensen-Shannon divergence using the top 100 TCRbeta sequences ranked by frequency. When a sample had multiple sequencing runs, each run was corrected for sorting error separately and the runs were then pooled. The source is immuneACCESS, and TCRdb retained only in-frame sequences with V and J called. Part of the clones is not carried over; for the studies checked, unresolved V genes explain less than half of this, and the remainder is unexplained. Clone size and the V and J calls come from that table; the DNA yielded D and trimming. A total of tens of thousands of clones appear in this sample, under 95% of them only once. The ten biggest clones cover 0.46% of the sample.

About this clone itself: No antigen is known for it. Per-base quality was not reported, and no clone a single base away is much larger than it.

The time point label on this specimen signifies: blood sample drawn before combined kidney and bone marrow transplant. Thawed PBMCs were FACS-sorted into unstimulated Tregs (CD4+CD25+CD127-), CD4+ non-Tregs (CD4+CD25-), CD4 cells and CD8 cells. Patients were several combined kidney and bone marrow transplant recipients from the ITN036ST trial, and only these trial subjects had samples available. Healthy control blood was processed by Ficoll density gradient to PBMCs and cryopreserved; patient PBMCs were collected before and after transplant. Including the terminal cysteine and phenylalanine, the CDR3 comprises 15 residues. The read is trimmed to its CDR3 DNA, 45 bases read in frame from base 1. Trimming at the junction amounts to 4 bases on V and 6 bases on J, and the germline ends lie 19 bases apart. CDR1 is given as SGHTA and CDR2 as FQGNSA, both from the germline V gene.

This sample comprised CD4+ T cells from blood, obtained before the transplant. This clonotype was sampled from a human donor who received a combined kidney and bone marrow transplant. This receptor chain uses TRBV7-2 and TRBJ2-7; matching of 7 bases hints at TRBD2 as the D gene. In nucleotide form, the sequence is TGTGCCAGCAGCTCCCGGAGGGGGGGGCCTGTCGAGCAGTACTTC. Translated, this is CASSSRRGGPVEQYF.